Listed here are 32 T cell receptor beta chains from one sample, sequenced in a study of cytomegalovirus exposure and HLA in healthy donors. PCR amplification relied on 60 Vbeta primers (plus 13 Jbeta primers). Assay: immunoSEQ multiplex PCR; the TCRdb copy retains only in-frame clones and omits some. Of 85,000 to 120,000 clones listed, about 70% are singletons. Sequenced sample: PBMCs. The receptors were gathered from a female donor in good health and CMV-seronegative.

V usage is TRBV4-2 and J usage is TRBJ1-2, with TRBD1 as a possible D gene (6 bases). Per the germline V gene, CDR1 is LGHNA and CDR2 is YNFKEQ. Trimming stripped 4 bases from V and 5 bases from J, with 17 bases between. This CDR3 has 15 amino acids. The CDR3 sequence: CASSLAGGSGYGYTF. The CDR3 nucleotides are TGTGCCAGCAGCCTAGCTGGGGGCTCGGGGTATGGCTACACCTTC.

The V and J genes are TRBV5-1 and TRBJ1-2; weak D call: TRBD1 (5 bases). With 0 bases removed from V and 5 bases from J, the gap between germline ends came to 11 bases. The length of the CDR3 is 14 residues. Germline V gene sequence: CDR1 SGHRS, CDR2 YFSETQ. CDR3 sequence: CASSLALGAYGYTF. The CDR3 DNA reads as TGCGCCAGCAGCTTGGCACTTGGGGCATATGGCTACACCTTC. The full variable domain, rest sourced from reference TRBV5-1 and TRBJ1-2, is KAGVTQTPRYLIKTRGQQVTLSCSPISGHRSVSWYQQTPGQGLQFLFEYFSETQRNKGNFPGRFSGRQFSNSRSEMNVSTLELGDSALYLCASSLALGAYGYTFGSGTRLTVV.

In nucleotides, the CDR3 is TGTGCCAGCAGCCCACTGACTAGCGGCAAAAACATTCAGTACTTC. Protein product: CASSPLTSGKNIQYF. The chain joins TRBV11-3 to TRBJ2-4; 9 bases agree with TRBD2. Germline values: CDR1 SGHNT, CDR2 YENEEA. The CDR3 is 15 residues long. The trim removed 5 bases at V and 3 bases at J, leaving 5 bases unmatched.

DNA for the CDR3: TGCAGCGTTGCCCTAGCGGGAGTGGGTGAGCAGTACTTC. Translated, it gives CSVALAGVGEQYF. The V call is TRBV29-1, the J call TRBJ2-7, with 10 positions matching TRBD2. The CDR3 totals 13 residues. From germline, CDR1 is SQVTM and CDR2 ANQGSEA. V lost 4 bases and J lost 7; bases outside the gene matches: 7.

The rearrangement joins TRBV18 to TRBJ2-5; 8 bases are shared with TRBD1. The CDR3 is 19 residues long. Germline trimming cut 3 bases from V and 2 bases from J; bases unmatched to any gene: 17. Germline V gives CDR1 KGHSH, CDR2 LQKENI. The CDR3 nucleotides read TGTGCCAGCTCACCGGATAATCCGGCAGGGGGCCAGGCGCAAGAGACCCAGTACTTC. Amino acid sequence: CASSPDNPAGGQAQETQYF.

The chain carries TRBV4-3 and TRBJ2-3, with a tentative D call TRBD2 (6 bases). The CDR3 extends over 21 amino acids. V lost 1 base and J lost 0, with 26 bases in between. Per the germline V gene, CDR1 is LGHNA and CDR2 is YSLEER. In nucleotides, the CDR3 is TGCGCCAGCAGCCAAGTACCGTTGAGGCGGGGTAGCGTCGCTAGCACAGATACGCAGTATTTT. This gives the protein CASSQVPLRRGSVASTDTQYF.

The CDR3 loop reads CASSLGLAQEQFF. The CDR3 nucleotides are TGTGCCAGCTCACTGGGACTAGCCCAAGAGCAGTTCTTC. V is TRBV18 and J is TRBJ2-1; 9 bases are shared with TRBD2. V lost 4 bases to trimming and J lost 10 bases; unmatched junction nucleotides: 5. The length of the CDR3 is 13 residues. Per germline, CDR1 KGHSH and CDR2 LQKENI.

The genes are TRBV10-2 and TRBJ2-5, with TRBD2 identical over 7 bases. This CDR3 is 15 amino acids long. V lost 5 bases and J lost 0; bases outside the gene matches: 6. Germline V lookup: CDR1 WSHSY, CDR2 SAAADI. CDR3 in amino acids: CASSRAGTNQETQYF. The CDR3 region has the DNA TGCGCCAGCAGTAGAGCAGGGACTAACCAAGAGACCCAGTACTTC.

This clone was detected only a few times. The rearrangement links TRBV10-3 to TRBJ2-3; 8 bases are a match to TRBD1. This CDR3 contains 14 residues. Germline V gives CDR1 ENHRY, CDR2 SYGVKD. The V and J ends lost 11 bases and 2 bases, in that order; junction bases with no gene match: 9. The CDR3: CAAHQGANTDTQYF. CDR3 DNA: TGTGCCGCACACCAGGGGGCCAACACAGATACGCAGTATTTT.

This clone was counted a few times. The genes are TRBV10-3 and TRBJ1-1; TRBD1 aligns across 10 bases. The germline V gene has CDR1 ENHRY and CDR2 SYGVKD. With V trimmed by 5 bases and J by 2 bases, 2 bases remained unmatched. The CDR3 runs to 14 residues. The CDR3 DNA is TGTGCCATCAGTAGGACAGGGGGAAACACTGAAGCTTTCTTT. Encoded protein: CAISRTGGNTEAFF.

This clone was recorded a few times. This chain joins TRBV19 and TRBJ1-5; 11 bases fit TRBD1. This CDR3 has 15 amino acids. Trimming at V came to 5 bases and at J to 6 bases, leaving 6 bases not matched to a gene. The germline V gene has CDR1 LNHDA and CDR2 SQIVND (reference sequence). The CDR3 DNA is TGTGCCAGTAGTCTGGACAGGGGGCAGGGTCAGCCCCAGCATTTT. Its protein product is CASSLDRGQGQPQHF.

Points on this clone: The junction does not match germline at one end; this may be a read error. This chain connects TRBV11-2 to TRBJ2-7; D might be TRBD1 (5 bases). CDR1 is SGHAT, CDR2 FQNNGV, per germline. The CDR3 totals 11 residues. The CDR3 here is CASQGAYGQYF. For the CDR3, the DNA is TGTGCCAGTCAAGGGGCCTACGGGCAGTACTTC.

This clone has a handful of counts. At one end the junction does not follow the germline gene, possibly because of a read error. The V and J genes are TRBV6-5 and TRBJ2-7; 9 nucleotides line up with TRBD1. The CDR3 runs to 12 residues. CDR1 and CDR2 from the germline V gene are MNHEY and SVGAGI. CDR3 sequence reads: CASSYPSGQGDF. Here the CDR3 DNA reads TGTGCCAGCAGCTATCCGTCGGGACAGGGCGACTTC.

The V gene is TRBV10-1, the J gene TRBJ2-1; unclear D gene. The CDR3 is 14 residues long. Germline CDR1 and CDR2: WNHNN and SYGVQD (reference sequence). V lost 2 bases and J lost 7, with 12 bases in between. CDR3 in amino acids: CASSEDFGRNEQFF. Written as DNA, the CDR3 is TGCGCCAGCAGTGAGGATTTTGGGCGAAATGAGCAGTTCTTC.

The chain recombines TRBV10-3 with TRBJ2-7; D possibly corresponds to TRBD1 (5 bases). Deletions cut 10 bases from V and 3 bases from J, with 13 bases between. Germline-derived CDR1 and CDR2 are ENHRY and SYGVKD. The CDR3 runs to 12 residues. CDR3 amino acids: CATMGQNYEQYF. Here the CDR3 DNA reads TGTGCCACCATGGGGCAGAACTACGAGCAGTACTTC.

In this sample, this clone turned up a few times. The J gene is TRBJ1-5, the V gene TRBV19, with TRBD1 as a possible D gene (5 bases). From germline, CDR1 is LNHDA and CDR2 SQIVND (reference sequence). The V end was cut by 11 bases, the J end by 2 bases, with 13 bases between. The CDR3 has 13 amino acids. CDR3 sequence: CAGGTRGNQPQHF. CDR3 DNA: TGTGCCGGAGGGACCCGAGGCAATCAGCCCCAGCATTTT.

The V and J genes are TRBV11-3 and TRBJ2-2; D unclear. The germline V gene has CDR1 SGHNT and CDR2 YENEEA. The V end lost 6 bases, the J end lost 6 bases, and 8 bases lay between the germline ends. CDR3 size: 12 residues. CDR3 sequence (DNA): TGTGCCAGCAGATTCGCGTCCGGGGAGCTGTTTTTT. As protein: CASRFASGELFF.

This clone was detected only once. The genes are TRBV6-4 and TRBJ1-2; D unclear. Germline V gene lookup returns CDR1 MRHNA and CDR2 SNTAGT. Trimming removed 2 bases from V and 3 bases from J, with 10 bases in between. CDR3 length: 14 amino acids. The DNA for the CDR3 is TGTGCCAGCAGTGACGGTGGGCGCGACTATGGCTACACCTTC. Its translation: CASSDGGRDYGYTF.

V usage is TRBV28 and J usage is TRBJ2-1, with D possibly being TRBD2 (5 bases). V gave up 6 bases and J gave up 5 bases, with 17 bases separating them. CDR1 and CDR2 from the germline V gene are MDHEN and SYDVKM. The CDR3 consists of 15 residues. The DNA for the CDR3 is TGTGCCAGCAGCCGCCCCCAGCAAGCGGACAATGAGCAGTTCTTC. This codes for CASSRPQQADNEQFF.

This chain joins TRBV7-8 and TRBJ2-1; 7 nucleotides match TRBD1. The V segment lost 5 bases and the J segment 4 bases; nucleotides outside the gene matches: 20. Germline V gene sequence: CDR1 SGHVS, CDR2 FQNEAQ. The CDR3 has 19 amino acids. The CDR3 nucleotides read TGTGCCAGCAGCCGCCGCCCTTCACAGACAGGGACGGTATACAATGAGCAGTTCTTC. It yields the protein CASSRRPSQTGTVYNEQFF.

J is TRBJ2-5 and V is TRBV19; 8 bases fit TRBD1. Germline V gives CDR1 LNHDA, CDR2 SQIVND (reference sequence). V trimming: 4 bases; J trimming: 4 bases; junction bases outside the gene matches: 5. The length of the CDR3 is 14 residues. As DNA, the CDR3 is TGTGCCAGTAGTAAACAGGGGGTGGGAGAGACCCAGTACTTC. As protein: CASSKQGVGETQYF.

This chain joins TRBV10-3 and TRBJ2-7; TRBD1 matches at 7 bases. This CDR3 is 12 amino acids long. The V gene end was trimmed by 11 bases and the J gene end by 5 bases; junction bases not matched to a gene: 9. Germline V gene data show CDR1 as ENHRY and CDR2 as SYGVKD. CDR3 in amino acids: CADRGGADEQYF. The CDR3 DNA reads as TGTGCCGACCGAGGGGGCGCGGACGAGCAGTACTTC.

Only a few counts were recorded for this clone. CDR3 protein: CASSHDTGGPHVGGGTDTQYF. In DNA form, the CDR3 reads TGCGCCAGCAGCCACGATACAGGGGGCCCGCACGTAGGCGGGGGAACAGATACGCAGTATTTT. The chain carries TRBV4-3 and TRBJ2-3; 9 nucleotides line up with TRBD1. CDR3 length equals 21 residues. V shed 3 bases, J shed 3 bases, and the junction held 22 bases outside the gene matches. The germline V gene encodes CDR1 LGHNA and CDR2 YSLEER.

The chain recombines TRBV7-2 with TRBJ2-2, with 7 bases matching TRBD2. With V trimmed by 6 bases and J by 7 bases, 11 bases remained unmatched. The germline V gene encodes CDR1 SGHTA and CDR2 FQGNSA. CDR3 length: 15 amino acids. The CDR3 region is CASSPPGLQYGELFF. The CDR3 nucleotides are TGTGCCAGCAGTCCACCGGGACTACAATACGGGGAGCTGTTTTTT.

This CDR3 is CASIWGDGTEAFF. CDR3 sequence (DNA): TGTGCCAGCATATGGGGAGATGGGACTGAAGCTTTCTTT. The chain is built from TRBV7-8 and TRBJ1-1, with D unresolved. CDR1 SGHVS and CDR2 FQNEAQ come from the germline V gene. With 7 bases removed from V and 5 bases from J, the gap between germline ends came to 14 bases. The CDR3 is 13 residues long. Full variable domain (rest looked up from reference TRBV7-8 and TRBJ1-1): GAGVSQSPRYKVAKRGQDVALRCDPISGHVSLFWYQQALGQGPEFLTYFQNEAQLDKSGLPSDRFFAERPEGSVSTLKIQRTQQEDSAVYLCASIWGDGTEAFFGQGTRLTVV.

Notes on this clone: A read error may produce the germline difference seen at one junction end. The chain joins TRBV2 to TRBJ2-2; tentative D call: TRBD2 (5 bases). CDR1 is SNHLY, CDR2 FYNNEI, per germline. The CDR3 is 15 amino acids. The CDR3 DNA is TGTGCCAGCAGCGAAGGGAGATTACTGGCCGGGGAGCTGTTTTTT. It encodes CASSEGRLLAGELFF.

The rearrangement uses TRBV28 and TRBJ2-6; tentatively, D is TRBD1 (6 bases). Per germline, CDR1 MDHEN and CDR2 SYDVKM. The CDR3 sequence is 15 residues long. Trimming took off 5 bases at V and 2 bases at J, with 10 bases between the two ends. CDR3 protein: CASSPHRAGANVLTF. CDR3 nucleotides: TGTGCCAGCAGTCCTCACAGGGCTGGGGCCAACGTCCTGACTTTC.

The chain joins TRBV30 to TRBJ2-3; a weak D match, TRBD2 (5 bases). The germline V and J ends were trimmed by 3 bases and 6 bases, with 10 bases remaining between them. This CDR3 is built from 12 residues. CDR1 is GTSNPN, CDR2 SVGIG, per germline (reference sequence). This CDR3 reads CAWSSRADTQYF. As DNA, the CDR3 is TGTGCCTGGAGCTCGAGGGCGGATACGCAGTATTTT.

The table lists this clone with a few counts. J is TRBJ2-3 and V is TRBV28; 12 nucleotides align to TRBD2. The ends lost 6 bases at V and 4 bases at J; junction bases unmatched: 8. The CDR3 is 16 amino acids. CDR1 and CDR2 from the germline V gene are MDHEN and SYDVKM. CDR3 amino acids: CASRPLAGGIADTQYF. CDR3 sequence (DNA): TGTGCCAGCAGACCTCTAGCGGGAGGGATCGCAGATACGCAGTATTTT.

The chain combines TRBV7-2 with TRBJ1-5; 7 bases fit TRBD1. The CDR3 covers 12 residues. The V gene end was trimmed by 4 bases and the J gene end by 11 bases; junction bases not matched to a gene: 5. Per the germline V gene, CDR1 is SGHTA and CDR2 is FQGNSA. Here the CDR3 DNA reads TGTGCCAGCAGCTGGGACAGAGGGACCCAGCATTTT. Protein product: CASSWDRGTQHF.

V gene TRBV7-2 combines with J gene TRBJ2-1, with a possible D match to TRBD2 (5 bases). Trimming left V 1 base short and J 0 bases short, with 16 bases between. There are 18 residues in the CDR3. Germline CDR1 reads SGHTA; CDR2 reads FQGNSA. As DNA, the CDR3 is TGTGCCAGCAGCTTAGGGTTAGCTAGCAACCCCTCCTACAATGAGCAGTTCTTC. Its translation is CASSLGLASNPSYNEQFF.

The table lists this clone with a few counts. This chain connects TRBV28 to TRBJ2-7, with TRBD2 matching over 8 bases. This CDR3 has 14 residues. J was trimmed by 5 bases and V by 6 bases; bases with no gene match: 9. Germline CDR1 is MDHEN and CDR2 is SYDVKM. The CDR3 DNA reads TGTGCCAGCAGCCAAGGGGGGACTAGGGACGAGCAGTACTTC. It is translated as CASSQGGTRDEQYF. Supplemented by reference TRBV28 and TRBJ2-7, the full variable domain reads DVKVTQSSRYLVKRTGEKVFLECVQDMDHENMFWYRQDPGLGLRLIYFSYDVKMKEKGDIPEGYSVSREKKERFSLILESASTNQTSMYLCASSQGGTRDEQYFGPGTRLTVT.